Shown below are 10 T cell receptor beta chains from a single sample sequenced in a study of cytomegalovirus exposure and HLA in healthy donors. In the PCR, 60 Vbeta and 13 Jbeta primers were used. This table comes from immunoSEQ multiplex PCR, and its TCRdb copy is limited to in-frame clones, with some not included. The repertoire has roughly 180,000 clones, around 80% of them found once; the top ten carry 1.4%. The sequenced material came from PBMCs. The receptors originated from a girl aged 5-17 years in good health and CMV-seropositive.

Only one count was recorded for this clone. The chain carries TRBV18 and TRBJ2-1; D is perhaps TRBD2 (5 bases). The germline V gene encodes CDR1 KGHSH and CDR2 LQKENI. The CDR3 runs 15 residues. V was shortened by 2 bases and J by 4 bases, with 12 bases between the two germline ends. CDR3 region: CASSPGTRTYNEQFF. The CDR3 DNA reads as TGTGCCAGCTCACCAGGCACCAGGACTTACAATGAGCAGTTCTTC.

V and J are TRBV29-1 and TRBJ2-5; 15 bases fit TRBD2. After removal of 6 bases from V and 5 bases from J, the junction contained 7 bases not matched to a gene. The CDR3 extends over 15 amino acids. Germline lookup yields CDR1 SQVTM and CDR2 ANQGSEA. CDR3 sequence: CSVNGLAGGYETQYF. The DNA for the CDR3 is TGCAGCGTAAACGGACTAGCGGGAGGGTACGAGACCCAGTACTTC.

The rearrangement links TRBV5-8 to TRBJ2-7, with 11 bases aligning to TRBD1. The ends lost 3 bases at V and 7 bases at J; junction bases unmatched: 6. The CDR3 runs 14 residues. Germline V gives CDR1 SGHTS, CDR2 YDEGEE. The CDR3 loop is CASSWDRGGREQYF. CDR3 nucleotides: TGTGCCAGCAGCTGGGACAGGGGGGGGAGAGAGCAGTACTTC.

The DNA for the CDR3 is TGCGCCAGCAGCTTACGGACAGCGAACACTGAAGCTTTCTTT. The encoded protein is CASSLRTANTEAFF. This chain connects TRBV5-1 to TRBJ1-1; D is possibly TRBD1 (6 bases). The CDR3 length is 14 residues. Trimming removed 2 bases from V and 1 base from J, with 9 bases in between. The germline CDR1 and CDR2 sequences are SGHRS and YFSETQ.

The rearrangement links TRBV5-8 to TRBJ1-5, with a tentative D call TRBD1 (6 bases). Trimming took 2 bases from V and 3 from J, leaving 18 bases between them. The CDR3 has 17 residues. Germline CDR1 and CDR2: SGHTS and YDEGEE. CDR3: CASSFGSTGFNNQPQHF. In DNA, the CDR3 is TGTGCCAGCAGCTTCGGGTCGACAGGATTCAACAATCAGCCCCAGCATTTT.

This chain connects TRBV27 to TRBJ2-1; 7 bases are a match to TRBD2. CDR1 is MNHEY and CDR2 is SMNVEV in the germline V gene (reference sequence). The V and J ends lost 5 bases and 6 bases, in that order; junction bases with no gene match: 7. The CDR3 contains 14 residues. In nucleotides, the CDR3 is TGTGCCAGCAGTCCCGGACTAGGCGGCAATGAGCAGTTCTTC. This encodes CASSPGLGGNEQFF.

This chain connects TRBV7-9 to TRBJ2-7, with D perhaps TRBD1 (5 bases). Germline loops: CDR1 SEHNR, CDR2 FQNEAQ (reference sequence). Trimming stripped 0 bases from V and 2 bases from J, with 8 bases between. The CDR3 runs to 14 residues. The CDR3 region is CASSLADSTYEQYF. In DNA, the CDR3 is TGTGCCAGCAGCTTAGCCGACAGTACCTACGAGCAGTACTTC.

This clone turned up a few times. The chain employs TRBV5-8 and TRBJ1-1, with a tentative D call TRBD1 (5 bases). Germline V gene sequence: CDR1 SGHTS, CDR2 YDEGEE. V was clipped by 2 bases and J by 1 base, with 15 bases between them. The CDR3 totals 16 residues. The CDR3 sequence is CASSFKTEWGNTEAFF. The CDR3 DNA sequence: TGTGCCAGCAGCTTCAAGACAGAGTGGGGGAACACTGAAGCTTTCTTT.

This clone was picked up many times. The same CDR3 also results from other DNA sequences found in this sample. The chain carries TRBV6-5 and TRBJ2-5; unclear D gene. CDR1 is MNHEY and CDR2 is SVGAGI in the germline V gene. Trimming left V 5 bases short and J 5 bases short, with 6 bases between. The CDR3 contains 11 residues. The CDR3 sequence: CASSTRETQYF. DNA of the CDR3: TGTGCCAGCAGTACTCGGGAGACCCAGTACTTC.

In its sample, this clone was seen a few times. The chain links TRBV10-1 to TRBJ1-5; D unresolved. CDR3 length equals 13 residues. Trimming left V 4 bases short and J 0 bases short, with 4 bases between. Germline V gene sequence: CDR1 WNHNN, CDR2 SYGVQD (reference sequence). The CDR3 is CASSGHSNQPQHF. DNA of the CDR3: TGCGCCAGCAGTGGACATAGCAATCAGCCCCAGCATTTT.